The present T cell receptor (beta chain) was sequenced within a study of CD8+ T cells in alopecia areata. The CDR3 loop spans 15 amino acids. Germline V gene data show CDR1 as MNHEY and CDR2 as SVGAGI. After removal of 4 bases from V and 6 bases from J, the junction contained 10 bases not matched to a gene. Reverse transcribed after extraction, RNA yielded cDNA as the sequencing template. TCRdb's copy holds only in-frame clones and misses some; the assay was immunoSEQ multiplex PCR. In the table there are 110,000 to 150,000 clones, 58% of which are singletons. Material: CD4+ T cells sorted from blood, obtained at week 0. The receptor comes from a human donor with alopecia areata. The chain joins TRBV6-5 to TRBJ2-3; 7 bases are a match to TRBD1. DNA for the CDR3: TGTGCCAGCAGTTTGACGACAGGGCGGGCCGATACGCAGTATTTT. Translation: CASSLTTGRADTQYF.